Listed here are 12 T cell receptor beta chains from one sample, sequenced in a study of blood T cells in healthy people across ages. Alongside a J-beta primer mix, a sample-barcoded 5' primer served in a second PCR lasting roughly 6 to 12 cycles. TCRdb processed the 5' RACE reads anew with MiXCR; each CDR3 protein has one entry. The table records nearly 1 million distinct CDR3 sequences, approximately 50% of them present only once. The sample comprised blood. These receptors all come from a woman aged 60 to 75 in good health.

This clonotype appeared a few times. The chain has TRBV5-1 and TRBJ2-7, with D unresolved. Germline V lookup: CDR1 SGHRS, CDR2 YFSETQ. V was clipped by 4 bases and J by 5 bases, with 16 bases between them. The CDR3 has 14 amino acids. The CDR3 coding sequence is TGCGCCAGCAGCATGGAAGGGTCTCTCGACGAGCAGTACTTC. Translated, it gives CASSMEGSLDEQYF.

This clonotype was observed a few times. The chain joins TRBV4-2 to TRBJ1-1, with D hard to call. The CDR3 consists of 13 residues. Between the trimmed V and J ends, which lost 1 base and 2 bases, there was a span of 5 bases. Per the germline V gene, CDR1 is LGHNA and CDR2 is YNFKEQ. CDR3 in DNA: TGTGCCAGCAGCCAAGCCCCAAACACTGAAGCTTTCTTT. As protein: CASSQAPNTEAFF.

This clonotype has a count of ten or more. The chain has TRBV27 and TRBJ2-1; TRBD2 aligns across 13 bases. Germline V gene data show CDR1 as MNHEY and CDR2 as SMNVEV (reference sequence). CDR3 length: 13 amino acids. The J segment lost 10 bases and the V segment lost 10 bases, leaving 7 bases of the junction unmatched. CDR3 residues: CATGLAGDGEQFF. The CDR3 nucleotides are TGTGCCACCGGACTAGCGGGAGATGGGGAGCAGTTCTTC.

J is TRBJ2-7 and V is TRBV28; tentative D call: TRBD2 (6 bases). The J call is uncertain, as TRBJ2-5 better fits the DNA end. Germline CDR1 reads MDHEN; CDR2 reads SYDVKM. This CDR3 region has 14 residues. The CDR3 DNA sequence: TGTGCCAGCAGCCCGCCGGGAGCATGGGAGACCCAGTACTTC. Its protein is CASSPPGAWETQYF.

The rearrangement links TRBV20-1 to TRBJ2-5, with D possibly TRBD2 on 6 matching bases. With 3 bases removed from V and 3 bases from J, the gap between germline ends came to 14 bases. The CDR3 has 14 residues. Looked up from germline, CDR1 is DFQATT and CDR2 is SNEGSKA (reference sequence). This chain's CDR3 is CSASLGDFEETQYF. In DNA form, the CDR3 reads TGCAGTGCTAGTTTAGGGGACTTTGAAGAGACCCAGTACTTC.

This clonotype was recorded a few times. The genes are TRBV6-5 and TRBJ1-1; the D gene is possibly TRBD1 (5 bases). Trimming took off 2 bases at V and 1 base at J, with 8 bases between the two ends. CDR1 is MNHEY and CDR2 is SVGAGI in the germline V gene. This CDR3 contains 14 residues. The DNA of the CDR3 is TGTGCCAGCAGTTACCCCGGGACGAACACTGAAGCTTTCTTT. The encoded protein is CASSYPGTNTEAFF.

As regards this clonotype: This may be a read error: a much more frequent sequence differs by one nucleotide. J is TRBJ2-3 and V is TRBV7-2, with 7 bases identical to TRBD2. The length of the CDR3 is 13 residues. CDR1 is SGHTA, CDR2 FQGNSA, per germline. The CDR3 is CAGSLGGRNTQYF. CDR3 bases: TGTGCCGGCAGCTTAGGCGGGAGAAATACGCAGTATTTT.

The table lists this clonotype with a few counts. The J gene is TRBJ2-1, the V gene TRBV29-1, with TRBD2 matching over 8 bases. The length of the CDR3 is 15 residues. V lost 3 bases to trimming and J lost 8 bases; unmatched junction nucleotides: 12. The germline V gene has CDR1 SQVTM and CDR2 ANQGSEA. CDR3 DNA sequence: TGCAGCGTTGATGGCCCGGGAGGGAATATCTATGAGCAGTTCTTC. Amino acid sequence: CSVDGPGGNIYEQFF.

The CDR3 DNA sequence: TGTGCCAGCAGCCACCCGGCTATCAAACAGGGCTTCTATGGCTACACCTTC. Amino acid sequence: CASSHPAIKQGFYGYTF. V gene TRBV7-2 combines with J gene TRBJ1-2, with a possible D match to TRBD1 (6 bases). Germline values: CDR1 SGHTA, CDR2 FQGNSA. The CDR3 contains 17 residues. The V end lost 5 bases, the J end lost 4 bases, and 23 bases lay between the germline ends.

J is TRBJ1-1 and V is TRBV15; the match to TRBD1 covers 7 bases. This CDR3 is built from 16 residues. The trim removed 1 base at V and 4 bases at J, leaving 9 bases unmatched. Germline CDR1 LNHNV, CDR2 YYDKDF (reference sequence). CDR3 loop: CATSRGLGTVGTEAFF. The CDR3 bases are TGTGCCACCAGCAGAGGGTTGGGGACAGTAGGCACTGAAGCTTTCTTT.

This clonotype has just a few counts. The V and J genes are TRBV6-6 and TRBJ1-5; maybe TRBD1 (5 bases). Trimming took 0 bases from V and 4 from J, leaving 10 bases between them. This CDR3 has 15 amino acids. The V gene's germline CDR1 is MNHNY and CDR2 SVGAGI (reference sequence). CDR3 amino acids: CASSYSNRLNQPQHF. CDR3 DNA sequence: TGTGCCAGCAGTTACTCTAACAGGCTGAATCAGCCCCAGCATTTT.

The chain links TRBV20-1 to TRBJ2-1; 10 nucleotides agree with TRBD2. Germline CDR1 is DFQATT and CDR2 is SNEGSKA (reference sequence). Trimming removed 2 bases from V and 10 bases from J; junction bases left unmatched: 8. This CDR3 has 14 residues. The CDR3 loop is CSARTIDSGREQFF. Written as DNA, the CDR3 is TGCAGTGCTAGAACCATCGATAGCGGGAGGGAGCAGTTCTTC.